This T cell receptor (beta chain) comes out of a study of identical twins' blood T cells. The CDR3 is made up of 13 amino acids. V lost 2 bases and J lost 7, with 11 bases in between. The germline CDR1 and CDR2 sequences are MNHEY and SMNVEV (reference sequence). One entry per CDR3 protein, called by TCRdb with MiXCR from the 5' RACE reads. The sample lists around 380,000 distinct CDR3 sequences, more than 25% occurring once. Likely shared infections and vaccines: all three twin pairs were reared together. The chain joins TRBV27 to TRBJ1-2, with a weak D call TRBD1 (6 bases). The sample was PBMCs. This receptor was obtained from a woman aged 18 to 50 in good health. The CDR3 sequence is CASSLGGFRGYTF. In nucleotides, the CDR3 is TGTGCCAGCAGTTTAGGGGGCTTTCGTGGCTACACCTTC.